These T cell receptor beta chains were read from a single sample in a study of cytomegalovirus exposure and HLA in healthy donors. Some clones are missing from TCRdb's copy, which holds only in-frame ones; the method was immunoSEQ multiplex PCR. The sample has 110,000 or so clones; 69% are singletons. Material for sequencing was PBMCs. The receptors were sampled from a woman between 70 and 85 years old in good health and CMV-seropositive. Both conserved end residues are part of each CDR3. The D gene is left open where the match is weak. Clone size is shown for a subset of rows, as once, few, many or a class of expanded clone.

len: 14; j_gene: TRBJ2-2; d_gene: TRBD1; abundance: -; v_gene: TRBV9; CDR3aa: CASSGTGQSGELFF; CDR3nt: TGTGCCAGCAGCGGAACGGGACAGTCCGGGGAGCTGTTTTTT
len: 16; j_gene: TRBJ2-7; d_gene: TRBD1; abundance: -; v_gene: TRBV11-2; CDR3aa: CASSLSPGQGADEQYF; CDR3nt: TGTGCCAGCAGCCTGTCCCCGGGACAGGGGGCAGACGAGCAGTACTTC
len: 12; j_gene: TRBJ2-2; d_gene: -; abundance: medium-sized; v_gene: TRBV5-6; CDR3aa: CASAPGTGELFF; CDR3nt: TGTGCCAGTGCCCCGGGCACCGGGGAGCTGTTTTTT
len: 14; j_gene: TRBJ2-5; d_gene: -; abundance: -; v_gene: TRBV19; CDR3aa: CASSIAGIEETQYF; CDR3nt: TGTGCCAGTAGTATAGCAGGGATTGAAGAGACCCAGTACTTC
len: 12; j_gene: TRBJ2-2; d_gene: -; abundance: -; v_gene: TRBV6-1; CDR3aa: CASRSGAGELFF; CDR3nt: TGTGCCAGCAGATCAGGGGCTGGGGAGCTGTTTTTT
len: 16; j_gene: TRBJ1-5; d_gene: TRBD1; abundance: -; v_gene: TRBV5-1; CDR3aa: CASSLGTDYSNQPQHF; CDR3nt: TGCGCCAGCAGCTTAGGGACAGATTATAGCAATCAGCCCCAGCATTTT
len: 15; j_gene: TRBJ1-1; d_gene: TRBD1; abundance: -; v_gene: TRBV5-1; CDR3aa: CASAGGAGPNTEAFF; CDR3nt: TGCGCCAGTGCAGGGGGCGCGGGCCCGAACACTGAAGCTTTCTTT
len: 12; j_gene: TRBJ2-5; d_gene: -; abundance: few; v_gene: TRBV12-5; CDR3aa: CASGLSQETQYF; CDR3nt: TGTGCTAGTGGTTTGTCTCAAGAGACCCAGTACTTC
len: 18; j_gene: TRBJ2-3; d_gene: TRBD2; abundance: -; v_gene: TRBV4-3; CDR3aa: CASSPGPGTTISTDTQYF; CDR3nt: TGCGCCAGCAGCCCAGGTCCAGGGACTACAATTAGCACAGATACGCAGTATTTT
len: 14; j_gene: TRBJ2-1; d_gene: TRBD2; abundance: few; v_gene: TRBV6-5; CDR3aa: CASSDSGGAGEQFF; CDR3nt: TGTGCCAGCAGTGACTCCGGGGGGGCAGGGGAGCAGTTCTTC
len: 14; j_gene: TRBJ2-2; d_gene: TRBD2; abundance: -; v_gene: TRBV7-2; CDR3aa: CASSIWGGAGELFF; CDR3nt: TGTGCCAGCAGCATATGGGGGGGGGCCGGGGAGCTGTTTTTT
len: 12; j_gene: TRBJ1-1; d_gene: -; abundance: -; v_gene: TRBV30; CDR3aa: CALTEASTEAFF; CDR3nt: TGTGCCCTGACCGAGGCTTCCACTGAAGCTTTCTTT
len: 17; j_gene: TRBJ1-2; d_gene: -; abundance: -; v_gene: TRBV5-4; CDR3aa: CASSLLGRGAAVYGYTF; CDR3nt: TGTGCCAGCAGCTTGCTCGGACGGGGGGCCGCCGTCTATGGCTACACCTTC
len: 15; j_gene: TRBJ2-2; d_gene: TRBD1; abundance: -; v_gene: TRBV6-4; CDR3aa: CASSPGTGHTGELFF; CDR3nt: TGTGCCAGCAGCCCCGGGACAGGGCATACCGGGGAGCTGTTTTTT
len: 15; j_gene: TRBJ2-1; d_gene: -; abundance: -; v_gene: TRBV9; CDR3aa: CASSVTAKEDNEQFF; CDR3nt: TGTGCCAGCAGCGTAACCGCGAAGGAGGACAATGAGCAGTTCTTC
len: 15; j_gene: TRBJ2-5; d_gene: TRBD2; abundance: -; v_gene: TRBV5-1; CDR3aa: CASSYAGTSGETQYF; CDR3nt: TGCGCCAGCAGCTATGCCGGGACTAGCGGAGAGACCCAGTACTTC
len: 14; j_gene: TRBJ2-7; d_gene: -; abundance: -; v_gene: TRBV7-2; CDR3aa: CASSLDGNSYEQYF; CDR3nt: TGTGCCAGCAGCCTCGACGGGAATTCCTACGAGCAGTACTTC
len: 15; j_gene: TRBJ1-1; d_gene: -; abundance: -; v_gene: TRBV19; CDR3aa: CASSIDPSGVTEAFF; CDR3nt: TGTGCCAGTAGTATAGATCCTTCAGGGGTCACTGAAGCTTTCTTT
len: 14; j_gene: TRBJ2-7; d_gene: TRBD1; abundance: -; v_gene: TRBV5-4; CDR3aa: CASSQDRGAYEQYF; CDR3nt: TGTGCCAGCAGCCAGGACAGGGGGGCCTACGAGCAGTACTTC
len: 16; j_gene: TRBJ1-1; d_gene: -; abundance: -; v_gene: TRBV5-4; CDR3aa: CASSLELGFMNTEAFF; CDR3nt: TGTGCCAGCAGCTTGGAGCTGGGCTTTATGAACACTGAAGCTTTCTTT
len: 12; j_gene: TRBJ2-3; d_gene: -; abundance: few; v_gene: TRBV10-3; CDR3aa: CASGSDPDTQYF; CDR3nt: TGTGCCTCAGGTAGCGACCCAGATACGCAGTATTTT
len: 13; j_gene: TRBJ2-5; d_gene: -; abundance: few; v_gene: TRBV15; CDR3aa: CATSPRVQETQYF; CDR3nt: TGTGCCACCAGCCCCCGGGTCCAAGAGACCCAGTACTTC
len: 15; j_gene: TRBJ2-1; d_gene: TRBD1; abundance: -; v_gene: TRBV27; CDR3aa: CASSYRTGRNNEQFF; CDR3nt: TGTGCCAGCAGTTACAGGACAGGAAGAAACAATGAGCAGTTCTTC
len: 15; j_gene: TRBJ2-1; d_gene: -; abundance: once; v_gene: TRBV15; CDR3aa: CATSREVQGPNEQFF; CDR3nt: TGTGCCACCAGCAGAGAGGTGCAGGGCCCTAATGAGCAGTTCTTC
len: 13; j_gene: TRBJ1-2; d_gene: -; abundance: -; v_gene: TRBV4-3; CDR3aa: CASRRGEAYGYTF; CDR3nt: TGCGCCAGCAGGAGAGGCGAAGCGTATGGCTACACCTTC